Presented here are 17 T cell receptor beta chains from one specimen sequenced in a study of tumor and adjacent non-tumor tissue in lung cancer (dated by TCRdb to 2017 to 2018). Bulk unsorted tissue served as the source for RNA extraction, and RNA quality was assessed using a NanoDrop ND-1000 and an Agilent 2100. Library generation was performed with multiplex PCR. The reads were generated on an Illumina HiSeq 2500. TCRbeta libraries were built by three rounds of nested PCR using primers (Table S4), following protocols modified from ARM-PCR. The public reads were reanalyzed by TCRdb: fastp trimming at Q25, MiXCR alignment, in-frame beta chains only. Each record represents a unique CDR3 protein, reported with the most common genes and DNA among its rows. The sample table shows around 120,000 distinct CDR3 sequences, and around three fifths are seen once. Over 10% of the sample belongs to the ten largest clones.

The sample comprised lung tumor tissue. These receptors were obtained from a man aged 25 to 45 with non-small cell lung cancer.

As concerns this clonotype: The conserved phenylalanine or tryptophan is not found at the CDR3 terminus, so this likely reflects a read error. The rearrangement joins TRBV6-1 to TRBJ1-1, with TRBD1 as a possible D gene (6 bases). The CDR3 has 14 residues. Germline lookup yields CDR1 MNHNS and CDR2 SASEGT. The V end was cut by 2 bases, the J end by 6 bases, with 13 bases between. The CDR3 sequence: CASSELGADAEAFL. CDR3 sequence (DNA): TGTGCCAGCAGTGAACTGGGGGCTGACGCTGAAGCTTTCTTA.

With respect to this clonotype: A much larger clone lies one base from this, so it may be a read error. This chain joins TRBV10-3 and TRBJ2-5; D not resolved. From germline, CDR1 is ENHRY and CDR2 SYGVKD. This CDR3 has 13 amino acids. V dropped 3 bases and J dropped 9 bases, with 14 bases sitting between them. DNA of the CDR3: TGTGCCATCAGTGATTCCAGTGTCCCGCCCCAGTACTTC. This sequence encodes CAISDSSVPPQYF.

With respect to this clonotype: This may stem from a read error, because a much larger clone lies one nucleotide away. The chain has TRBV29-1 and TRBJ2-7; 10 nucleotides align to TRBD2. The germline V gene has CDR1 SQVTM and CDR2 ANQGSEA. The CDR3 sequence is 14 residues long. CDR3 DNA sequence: TGCAGCGTTCCAGCGGGGGGGTCCTTCTACAAGCAGTACTTC. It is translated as CSVPAGGSFYKQYF.

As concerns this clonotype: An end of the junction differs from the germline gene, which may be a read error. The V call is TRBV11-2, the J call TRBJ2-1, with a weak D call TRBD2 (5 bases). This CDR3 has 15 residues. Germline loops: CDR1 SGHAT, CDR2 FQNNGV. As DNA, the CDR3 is TGTGCCTGCAGCCCTTCCGAGACTACCTACAATGAGCAGTTCTTC. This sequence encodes CACSPSETTYNEQFF.

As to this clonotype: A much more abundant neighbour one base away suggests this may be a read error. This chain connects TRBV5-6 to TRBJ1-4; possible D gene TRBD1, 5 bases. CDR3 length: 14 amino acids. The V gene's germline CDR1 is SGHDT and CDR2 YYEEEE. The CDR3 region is CANSLGQENEKLFF. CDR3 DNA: TGTGCCAACAGCTTGGGGCAGGAGAATGAAAAACTGTTTTTT.

This CDR3 is CASSGQGMNTEAFF. The CDR3 DNA reads as TGCGCCAGCAGCGGACAGGGTATGAACACTGAAGCTTTCTTT. V and J are TRBV5-1 and TRBJ1-1; 8 bases match TRBD1. This CDR3 is built from 14 residues. The V segment lost 4 bases and the J segment 0 bases; nucleotides outside the gene matches: 2. The germline gives CDR1 SGHRS, CDR2 YFSETQ.

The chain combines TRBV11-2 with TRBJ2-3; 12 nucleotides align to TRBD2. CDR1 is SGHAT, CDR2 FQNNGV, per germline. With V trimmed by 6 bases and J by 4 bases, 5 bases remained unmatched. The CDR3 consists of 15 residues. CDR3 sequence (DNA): TGTGCCAGCAGAGGGACTAGCGGGTCTCCAGATACGCAGTATTTT. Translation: CASRGTSGSPDTQYF.

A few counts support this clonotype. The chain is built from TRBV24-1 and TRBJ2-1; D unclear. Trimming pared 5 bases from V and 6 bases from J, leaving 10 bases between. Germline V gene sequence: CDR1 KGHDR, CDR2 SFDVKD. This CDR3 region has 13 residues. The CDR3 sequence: CATSGPQLNEQFF. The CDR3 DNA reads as TGTGCCACCAGTGGACCGCAGCTCAATGAGCAGTTCTTC.

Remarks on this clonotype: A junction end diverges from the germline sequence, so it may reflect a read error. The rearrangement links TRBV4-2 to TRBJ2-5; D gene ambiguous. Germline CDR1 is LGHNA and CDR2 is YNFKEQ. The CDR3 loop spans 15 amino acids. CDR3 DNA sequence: TGTGCCAGCAGCCAAGGGACGGTTCAAGGCGAGACCCAGTATTTC. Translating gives CASSQGTVQGETQYF.

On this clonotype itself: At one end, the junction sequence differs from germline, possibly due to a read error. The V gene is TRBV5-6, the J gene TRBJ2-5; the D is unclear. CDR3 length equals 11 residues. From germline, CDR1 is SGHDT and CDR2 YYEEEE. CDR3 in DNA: TGTGCCAACAGCTTGTTAGAGATCCAGTACTTC. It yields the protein CANSLLEIQYF.

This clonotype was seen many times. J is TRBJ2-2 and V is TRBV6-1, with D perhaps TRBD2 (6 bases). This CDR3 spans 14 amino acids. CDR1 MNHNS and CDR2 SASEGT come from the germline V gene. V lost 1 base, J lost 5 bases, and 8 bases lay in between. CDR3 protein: CASSEGGETGELFF. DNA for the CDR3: TGTGCCAGCAGTGAAGGGGGGGAGACCGGGGAGCTGTTTTTT.

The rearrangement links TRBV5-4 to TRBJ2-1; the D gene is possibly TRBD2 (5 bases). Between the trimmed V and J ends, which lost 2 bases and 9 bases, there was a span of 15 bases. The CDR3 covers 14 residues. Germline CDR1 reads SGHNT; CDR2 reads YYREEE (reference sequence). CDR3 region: CASSFSGLPTEQFF. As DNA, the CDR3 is TGTGCCAGCAGCTTCAGCGGACTCCCTACTGAGCAGTTCTTC.

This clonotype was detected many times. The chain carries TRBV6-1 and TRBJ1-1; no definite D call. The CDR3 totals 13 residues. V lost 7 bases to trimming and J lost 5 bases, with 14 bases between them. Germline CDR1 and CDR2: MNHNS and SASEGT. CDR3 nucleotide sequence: TGTGCCAGCATTCTTCTTCTGGGGACTGAAGCTTTCTTT. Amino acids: CASILLLGTEAFF.

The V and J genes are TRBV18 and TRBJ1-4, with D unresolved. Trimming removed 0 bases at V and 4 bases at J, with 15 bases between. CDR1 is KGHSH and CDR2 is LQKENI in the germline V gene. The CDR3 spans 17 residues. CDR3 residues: CASSPPGTRGINEKLFF. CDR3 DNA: TGTGCCAGCTCACCACCGGGTACGCGAGGCATTAATGAAAAACTGTTTTTT.

The CDR3 is CASSPSRITDTQYF. The CDR3 DNA follows: TGTGCCAGCAGCCCATCGCGGATCACAGATACGCAGTATTTT. V gene TRBV11-2 combines with J gene TRBJ2-3; D is uncertain. V dropped 5 bases and J dropped 2 bases, with 11 bases sitting between them. Germline V gives CDR1 SGHAT, CDR2 FQNNGV. The CDR3 consists of 14 residues.

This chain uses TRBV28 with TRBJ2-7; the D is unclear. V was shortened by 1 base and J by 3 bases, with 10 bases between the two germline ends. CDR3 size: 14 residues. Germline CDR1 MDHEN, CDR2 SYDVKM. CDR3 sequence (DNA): TGTGCCAGCAGTTTATATGACAAGGGCTACGAGCAGTACTTC. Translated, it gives CASSLYDKGYEQYF.

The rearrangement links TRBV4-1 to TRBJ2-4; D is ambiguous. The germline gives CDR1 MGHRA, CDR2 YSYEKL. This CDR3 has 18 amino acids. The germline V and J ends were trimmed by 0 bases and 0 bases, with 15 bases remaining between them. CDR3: CASSQDFLPGRAKNIQYF. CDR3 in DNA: TGCGCCAGCAGCCAAGATTTTCTACCGGGCCGAGCCAAAAACATTCAGTACTTC.